These 5 T cell receptor beta chains were all obtained from the same sample, sequenced in a study of CD8+ T cells in alopecia areata. Extraction of RNA preceded its reverse transcription into cDNA, which served as the sequencing template. The repertoire was sequenced with immunoSEQ multiplex PCR; TCRdb's copy has only in-frame clones and lacks some. Of 160,000 or so clones in the sample, roughly 66% are singletons; the top ten hold over 9.5%. The sequencing here drew on CD8+ T cells sorted from blood, taken at week 0. These receptors originate from a human donor with alopecia areata.

In its sample, this clone was seen once. The chain employs TRBV5-1 and TRBJ2-1; weak D call: TRBD1 (6 bases). Looked up from germline, CDR1 is SGHRS and CDR2 is YFSETQ. V lost 2 bases to trimming and J lost 6 bases, with 12 bases between them. This CDR3 is built from 14 residues. The CDR3, as DNA: TGCGCCAGCAGCTTCCAGGGGTTCCCCAATGAGCAGTTCTTC. Its protein product is CASSFQGFPNEQFF.

The rearrangement links TRBV6-5 to TRBJ1-1; D unclear. The CDR3 length is 12 residues. Germline V gene lookup returns CDR1 MNHEY and CDR2 SVGAGI. V lost 6 bases and J 7 bases, leaving 12 bases between the germline ends. The CDR3 DNA follows: TGTGCCAGCAGCCGCTCTGGGAATGAAGCTTTCTTT. Its translation is CASSRSGNEAFF.

The rearrangement links TRBV29-1 to TRBJ1-5, with 9 bases identical to TRBD1. Looked up from germline, CDR1 is SQVTM and CDR2 is ANQGSEA. The CDR3 spans 14 residues. The trim removed 6 bases at V and 1 base at J, leaving 4 bases unmatched. CDR3 in amino acids: CSVRTGESNQPQHF. CDR3 coding DNA: TGCAGCGTCAGGACAGGGGAGAGCAATCAGCCCCAGCATTTT.

In its sample, this clone was seen a few times. This chain connects TRBV10-1 to TRBJ2-1; 8 bases align to TRBD1. The ends lost 0 bases at V and 8 bases at J; junction bases unmatched: 3. Germline values: CDR1 WNHNN, CDR2 SYGVQD (reference sequence). CDR3 length equals 14 residues. CDR3 amino acids: CASSESQGVDEQFF. CDR3 nucleotides: TGCGCCAGCAGTGAGTCACAGGGGGTCGATGAGCAGTTCTTC.

This rearrangement joins TRBV2 to TRBJ2-1; D unclear. Trimming cost V 5 bases and J 2 bases, with 19 bases left between them. This CDR3 is 17 amino acids long. The V gene's germline CDR1 is SNHLY and CDR2 FYNNEI. The DNA for the CDR3 is TGTGCCAGCAGTTCGGTCGGGTTCGTTTCGCCCTACAATGAGCAGTTCTTC. Amino acid sequence: CASSSVGFVSPYNEQFF.